The rows below give T cell receptor beta chains drawn from one sample of a study of shared clonotypes between healthy human individuals. Assay used: immunoSEQ multiplex PCR; TCRdb lists only in-frame clones, some missing. Found here are approximately 1.4 million clones, 95% to 99% of them singletons; the top ten hold around 0.47%. The sample taken for sequencing was naive CD4+ T cells sorted from blood. The receptors here all came from a man aged 25-45 years in good health. The CDR3 runs from the conserved cysteine through the conserved F or W. Fields, in order: clone size, D gene, V gene, J gene, CDR3 DNA, CDR3 protein. A D gene is named only where the DNA matches it firmly. Size values are once, few and many counts, or a class for expanded clones, and some rows have none.

>once|-|TRBV27|TRBJ1-1
TGTGCCAGCAGTTTTGCCAGCAGAAACACTGAAGCTTTCTTT
CASSFASRNTEAFF
>-|TRBD1|TRBV2|TRBJ2-7
TGTGCCAGCAGTGCAGGGGGACAGGGCTATATCTACGAGCAGTACTTC
CASSAGGQGYIYEQYF
>-|-|TRBV7-2|TRBJ2-7
TGTGCCAGCAGCGATAAAACTTATCGACTAGATCCCGAGCAGTACTTC
CASSDKTYRLDPEQYF
>-|-|TRBV6-5|TRBJ2-5
TGTGCCAGCAGTTACCAAGTACAGGCCCAAGAGACCCAGTACTTC
CASSYQVQAQETQYF
>-|-|TRBV11-3|TRBJ2-2
TGTGCCAGCAGCTTTGGGATAGGCACCGGGGAGCTGTTTTTT
CASSFGIGTGELFF
>-|-|TRBV27|TRBJ2-2
TGTGCCAGCAGTCGGAACCGGGACATAAACACCGGGGAGCTGTTTTTT
CASSRNRDINTGELFF
>-|-|TRBV5-1|TRBJ2-3
TGCGCCAGCAGCTTGCCGAGCACAGATACGCAGTATTTT
CASSLPSTDTQYF
>-|-|TRBV9|TRBJ2-2
TGTGCCAGCAGCGTAGCAGGAGACAACACCGGGGAGCTGTTTTTT
CASSVAGDNTGELFF
>once|-|TRBV9|TRBJ2-5
TGTGCCAGCAGCCCAACAGGGATCCAAGAGACCCAGTACTTC
CASSPTGIQETQYF
>-|-|TRBV5-1|TRBJ1-1
TGCGCCAGCAGCTTGACAGTCCCGAACACTGAAGCTTTCTTT
CASSLTVPNTEAFF
>-|-|TRBV20-1|TRBJ2-1
TGCAGTGCTAGTCCGGTGAATGAGCAGTTCTTC
CSASPVNEQFF
>-|TRBD1|TRBV9|TRBJ2-4
TGTGCCAGCAGCGTTTTACAGGGGGCGCCTAGGGACATTCAGTACTTC
CASSVLQGAPRDIQYF
>-|TRBD1|TRBV7-6|TRBJ2-7
TGTGCCAGCAGCTTAAGACAGGGGGTGGCCTACGAGCAGTACTTC
CASSLRQGVAYEQYF
>-|TRBD2|TRBV11-2|TRBJ2-7
TGTGCCAGCAGCTTAGATGGGACTAGCGGGGTATCGGCGCAGTACTTC
CASSLDGTSGVSAQYF
>-|-|TRBV28|TRBJ2-7
TGTGCCAGCAGTTTAGCAGGCCTCCCCCTCTCCTACGAGCAGTACTTC
CASSLAGLPLSYEQYF
>-|-|TRBV18|TRBJ2-7
TGTGCCAGCTCACCACCCGGTCCGCGATCCTCCTACGAGCAGTACTTC
CASSPPGPRSSYEQYF
>-|-|TRBV29-1|TRBJ2-2
TGCAGCGCCTTACAGGGAGGCACCGGGGAGCTGTTTTTT
CSALQGGTGELFF
>-|-|TRBV9|TRBJ2-2
TGTGCCAGCAGCGCCTTCGGGAGGGGACAGGTCAACACCGGGGAGCTGTTTTTT
CASSAFGRGQVNTGELFF
>-|TRBD2|TRBV25-1|TRBJ2-1
TGTGCCAGCAGTGAATTAAGGGCTAGCGGGAGTGGGGATGAGCAGTTCTTC
CASSELRASGSGDEQFF
>-|-|TRBV11-3|TRBJ1-5
TGTGCCAGCAGCGCTAGCAATCAGCCCCAGCATTTT
CASSASNQPQHF
>-|-|TRBV10-3|TRBJ2-1
TGTGCCATCACGCCGGGGGGCAGGGAGACCAATGAGCAGTTCTTC
CAITPGGRETNEQFF
>once|-|TRBV28|TRBJ1-4
TGTGCCAGCAGTTTAGGGACACTAGGAAATGAAAAACTGTTTTTT
CASSLGTLGNEKLFF
>-|TRBD2|TRBV10-3|TRBJ2-1
TGTGCCATCACCCCCACGGCGGGAGACTATGAGCAGTTCTTC
CAITPTAGDYEQFF
>-|TRBD1|TRBV28|TRBJ2-1
TGTGCCAGCAGTTTCCAGACAGGGGGCACTAAGGGTTTTGAGCAGTTCTTC
CASSFQTGGTKGFEQFF
>-|TRBD2|TRBV5-8|TRBJ2-7
TGTGCCAGCAGCAAGGGACTAGCGTCATACGAGCAGTACTTC
CASSKGLASYEQYF
>-|-|TRBV5-1|TRBJ2-5
TGCGCCAGCAGCTTGGGCGGGTCGCGTCCCCAAGAGACCCAGTACTTC
CASSLGGSRPQETQYF
>-|-|TRBV5-1|TRBJ2-7
TGCGCCAGCAGCTTGGCCGCCCTTGGGACACGAACGATTTACGAGCAGTACTTC
CASSLAALGTRTIYEQYF
>-|-|TRBV5-4|TRBJ2-3
TGTGCCAGCAGCCAAGGCCCGGAGAGCACAGATACGCAGTATTTT
CASSQGPESTDTQYF
>-|TRBD2|TRBV7-9|TRBJ2-2
TGTGCCAGCAGCTTAGAAAGAGGACTAGCGGCGAACACCGGGGAGCTGTTTTTT
CASSLERGLAANTGELFF
>-|-|TRBV20-1|TRBJ2-5
TGCAGTGCTAGATTGGGCGAGACCCAGTACTTC
CSARLGETQYF
>-|TRBD1|TRBV7-9|TRBJ2-7
TGTGCCAGCAGCTTAGACAGGGGATTGGTGTACGAGCAGTACTTC
CASSLDRGLVYEQYF
>-|TRBD2|TRBV6-1|TRBJ2-6
TGTGCCAGCAGTGGACTAGCGGGAAACTCTGGGGCCAACGTCCTGACTTTC
CASSGLAGNSGANVLTF
>-|-|TRBV27|TRBJ2-7
TGTGCCAGCAGGTCTGACAGGACCTCCTCCTACGAGCAGTACTTC
CASRSDRTSSYEQYF
>-|-|TRBV11-3|TRBJ2-3
TGTGCCAGCAGCTTAGTGAGGGGGGCGGGCACAGATACGCAGTATTTT
CASSLVRGAGTDTQYF
>-|-|TRBV14|TRBJ2-7
TGTGCCAGCAGCCAAGGTGTCTGGGAGCAGTACTTC
CASSQGVWEQYF
>once|TRBD1|TRBV7-2|TRBJ2-7
TGTGCCAGCAGCTTAACCGGGACAGGTGTTGCCTACGAGCAGTACTTC
CASSLTGTGVAYEQYF
>-|-|TRBV7-2|TRBJ1-1
TGTGCCAGCAGCTTAGATACTGTGAACACTGAAGCTTTCTTT
CASSLDTVNTEAFF
>-|-|TRBV9|TRBJ2-3
TGTGCCAGCAGCGCCAGGGTTTACACAGATACGCAGTATTTT
CASSARVYTDTQYF
>-|-|TRBV14|TRBJ2-5
TGTGCCAGCAGCCAAGCCAGGGCGAATTGGGAGACCCAGTACTTC
CASSQARANWETQYF
>-|-|TRBV27|TRBJ2-1
TGTGCCAGCAAGGCCCTCGGTCTAAACAATGAGCAGTTCTTC
CASKALGLNNEQFF
>once|-|TRBV6-5|TRBJ2-5
TGTGCCAGCAGTTACGTTTTCCAAGAGACCCAGTACTTC
CASSYVFQETQYF
>-|TRBD2|TRBV6-4|TRBJ2-1
TGTGCCAGCAGTTTGGCGGGAGGCAATGAGCAGTTCTTC
CASSLAGGNEQFF
>-|TRBD2|TRBV5-6|TRBJ2-3
TGTGCCAGCAGCTTCACAGGACTAGGCACAGATACGCAGTATTTT
CASSFTGLGTDTQYF
>-|-|TRBV7-2|TRBJ2-7
TGTGCCAGCAGCCAGGGCGCAACCGGGCAGTACTTC
CASSQGATGQYF
>-|-|TRBV6-1|TRBJ2-5
TGTGCCAGCAGCGACCCGATGGAGACCCAGTACTTC
CASSDPMETQYF
>once|TRBD1|TRBV30|TRBJ1-5
TGTGCCTGGAGCGGACAGGGGCAGCCCCAGCATTTT
CAWSGQGQPQHF
>-|-|TRBV6-1|TRBJ2-7
TGTGCCAGCAGCCCTTCCTTCTCCTACGAGCAGTACTTC
CASSPSFSYEQYF
>-|-|TRBV2|TRBJ1-1
TGTGCCAGCAGTGAAGGGTCAAGGGATGAAGCTTTCTTT
CASSEGSRDEAFF
>-|-|TRBV4-3|TRBJ2-2
TGCGCCAGCAGCCCTCGCAAGGGTTACGGGGAGCTGTTTTTT
CASSPRKGYGELFF
>-|-|TRBV18|TRBJ1-3
TGTGCCAGCTCACCACTGGGTGCTGGAAACACCATATATTTT
CASSPLGAGNTIYF
>-|TRBD2|TRBV7-2|TRBJ2-2
TGTGCCAGCAGCTTAGTTGGGACTAGCGGAAACACCGGGGAGCTGTTTTTT
CASSLVGTSGNTGELFF
>-|-|TRBV27|TRBJ2-7
TGTGCCAGCAGTTTTTCTCGCCAGGGAGGCTCCTACGAGCAGTACTTC
CASSFSRQGGSYEQYF
>-|TRBD1|TRBV7-8|TRBJ1-5
TGTGCCAGCAGCTCCCCCCGACAGGGTGTTATTCGCAATCAGCCCCAGCATTTT
CASSSPRQGVIRNQPQHF
>-|TRBD1|TRBV18|TRBJ2-7
TGTGCCAGCTCACTCACGGACAGGGAGTGCGAGCAGTACTTC
CASSLTDRECEQYF
>-|-|TRBV11-3|TRBJ2-1
TGTGCCAGCAGCCCTGGGAGCACATACAATGAGCAGTTCTTC
CASSPGSTYNEQFF
>once|TRBD1|TRBV6-5|TRBJ2-7
TGTGCCAGCAGTAGGACAGGGGTATCCTCCTACGAGCAGTACTTC
CASSRTGVSSYEQYF